This is a list of T cell receptor beta chains from one sample in a study of cytomegalovirus exposure and HLA in healthy donors. The protocol was immunoSEQ multiplex PCR, while the TCRdb copy is restricted to in-frame clones and leaves out a portion. The table shows about 90,000 clones, with about two thirds occurring only once. The material sequenced was PBMCs. The receptors derive from a woman in her twenties or thirties in good health and CMV-seropositive. CDR3s include the opening cysteine and the closing phenylalanine or tryptophan. The D gene is left open where the match is weak. Clone size, where shown, is once, few, many, or a class for clones that have expanded.

size,J,D,V,CDR3,DNA
-,TRBJ2-5,-,TRBV29-1,CSTDNLGETQYF,TGCAGCACAGACAACCTCGGAGAGACCCAGTACTTC
few,TRBJ1-1,TRBD1,TRBV7-8,CASSGPGTGQNTEAFF,TGTGCCAGCAGCGGGCCCGGGACAGGTCAGAACACTGAAGCTTTCTTT
-,TRBJ2-7,-,TRBV6-7,CASSYAGLVEQYF,TGTGCCAGCAGTTACGCAGGGCTGGTCGAGCAGTACTTC
few,TRBJ2-7,TRBD2,TRBV28,CASRGWTSVNEQYF,TGTGCCAGCAGGGGCTGGACTAGCGTCAACGAGCAGTACTTC
-,TRBJ2-1,TRBD2,TRBV29-1,CSVEGARGWNNEQFF,TGCAGCGTTGAAGGTGCGCGGGGGTGGAACAATGAGCAGTTCTTC
-,TRBJ2-1,-,TRBV7-3,CASSFQGYKSDEQFF,TGTGCCAGCAGCTTCCAGGGGTATAAGTCAGATGAGCAGTTCTTC
few,TRBJ2-5,TRBD2,TRBV5-4,CARSTSGGGKTQYF,TGTGCCAGGTCGACTAGCGGGGGGGGAAAGACCCAGTACTTC
-,TRBJ2-3,-,TRBV5-1,CASRQGSDTQYF,TGCGCCAGCAGACAGGGATCAGATACGCAGTATTTT
-,TRBJ1-1,-,TRBV6-5,CASTYGGNLDTEAFF,TGTGCCAGCACCTACGGGGGAAATTTGGACACTGAAGCTTTCTTT
many,TRBJ2-7,-,TRBV2,CASSEPQGSSSYEQYF,TGTGCCAGCAGTGAACCCCAGGGGTCAAGCTCCTACGAGCAGTACTTC
-,TRBJ1-3,TRBD1,TRBV2,CASRRGQGFGNTIYF,TGTGCCAGCAGGCGGGGACAGGGGTTCGGAAACACCATATATTTT
-,TRBJ1-1,-,TRBV25-1,CASSEYGGGFSTEAFF,TGTGCCAGCAGTGAATACGGGGGGGGCTTCAGCACTGAAGCTTTCTTT
-,TRBJ2-5,-,TRBV7-8,CASSPGYPAGTQYF,TGTGCCAGCAGCCCCGGCTATCCCGCGGGGACCCAGTACTTC
-,TRBJ2-1,-,TRBV11-3,CASSKETSHEQFF,TGTGCCAGCAGCAAAGAGACAAGTCATGAGCAGTTCTTC
-,TRBJ2-7,-,TRBV4-1,CASSQEGGSSTYEQYF,TGCGCCAGCAGCCAAGAAGGAGGTAGTAGCACCTACGAGCAGTACTTC
-,TRBJ1-3,-,TRBV15,CATSRANEGAGNTIYF,TGTGCCACCAGCAGAGCCAATGAGGGGGCTGGAAACACCATATATTTT
-,TRBJ2-1,-,TRBV7-9,CASSLGPGRSYNEQFF,TGTGCCAGCAGCTTAGGGCCAGGTCGCTCCTACAATGAGCAGTTCTTC
-,TRBJ1-1,TRBD1,TRBV9,CASSVGDSAGTEAFF,TGTGCCAGCAGCGTTGGGGACAGCGCCGGCACTGAAGCTTTCTTT
-,TRBJ2-5,TRBD2,TRBV5-4,CASSLLAGGRETQYF,TGTGCCAGCAGCTTGTTAGCGGGGGGGAGAGAGACCCAGTACTTC
-,TRBJ1-3,-,TRBV6-5,CASSNMEVGGNTIYF,TGTGCCAGCTCCAACATGGAGGTGGGCGGAAACACCATATATTTT
-,TRBJ2-2,TRBD2,TRBV6-1,CASSGGAHTGELFF,TGTGCCAGTTCGGGGGGGGCCCACACCGGGGAGCTGTTTTTT
-,TRBJ2-3,-,TRBV27,CASSSLLTGTYTTDTQYF,TGTGCCAGCAGTTCCTTACTTACCGGGACTTACACCACAGATACGCAGTATTTT
few,TRBJ1-1,-,TRBV10-3,CAISDRGQNTEAFF,TGTGCCATCAGTGACCGGGGACAGAACACTGAAGCTTTCTTT
-,TRBJ2-7,-,TRBV7-9,CASSLPGGYEQYF,TGTGCCAGCAGCTTACCAGGGGGGTACGAGCAGTACTTC
few,TRBJ2-2,-,TRBV6-5,CASQGKYHTGELFF,TGTGCCAGCCAGGGGAAATACCACACCGGGGAGCTGTTTTTT
-,TRBJ2-5,TRBD2,TRBV5-4,CASSSGTSETQYF,TGTGCCAGCAGTTCCGGGACTAGTGAGACCCAGTACTTC
few,TRBJ1-1,TRBD1,TRBV28,CASSRDRVTEAFF,TGTGCCAGCAGCAGGGACAGGGTTACTGAAGCTTTCTTT
-,TRBJ2-2,TRBD1,TRBV5-1,CASSPRPGTGGTGELFF,TGCGCCAGCAGCCCTCGGCCCGGGACAGGGGGGACCGGGGAGCTGTTTTTT
-,TRBJ1-1,TRBD1,TRBV29-1,CSVDKGQGGTEAFF,TGCAGCGTTGATAAGGGACAGGGCGGGACTGAAGCTTTCTTT
-,TRBJ2-2,TRBD1,TRBV18,CASSLQGAGELFF,TGTGCCAGCTCACTGCAGGGGGCCGGGGAGCTGTTTTTT
-,TRBJ1-6,-,TRBV6-1,CASSELGDTNSPLHF,TGTGCCAGCAGCGAATTAGGGGACACAAATTCACCCCTCCACTTT
-,TRBJ2-7,-,TRBV6-6,CASSYQEQGTEQYF,TGTGCCAGCAGTTACCAAGAACAGGGAACCGAGCAGTACTTC
-,TRBJ1-1,-,TRBV14,CASSPRTEGTEAFF,TGTGCCAGCAGCCCCCGGACAGAGGGCACTGAAGCTTTCTTT
-,TRBJ1-5,-,TRBV7-2,CASSFEGGQPQHF,TGTGCCAGCAGCTTCGAGGGCGGTCAGCCCCAGCATTTT
-,TRBJ2-6,TRBD1,TRBV18,CASSAPTGFGANVLTF,TGTGCCAGCTCAGCCCCGACAGGGTTTGGGGCCAACGTCCTGACTTTC
-,TRBJ2-5,TRBD2,TRBV29-1,CSVELAGHQETQYF,TGCAGCGTCGAACTAGCGGGGCACCAAGAGACCCAGTACTTC
-,TRBJ2-1,-,TRBV28,CASTVGGEGPYATGGGFF,TGTGCCAGCACCGTAGGGGGGGAGGGACCCTATGCTACGGGGGGAGGGTTCTTC
-,TRBJ2-2,TRBD1,TRBV10-3,CAINRNRGQNSPANTGELFF,TGTGCCATAAATCGAAACAGGGGGCAAAACTCCCCTGCGAACACCGGGGAGCTGTTTTTT
few,TRBJ2-3,TRBD2,TRBV7-2,CASSFLDGGSTDTQYF,TGTGCCAGCAGCTTCCTCGACGGGGGGAGCACAGATACGCAGTATTTT
many,TRBJ1-1,-,TRBV7-2,CASNGQPYTEAFF,TGTGCCAGCAATGGGCAGCCATACACTGAAGCTTTCTTT
-,TRBJ1-2,-,TRBV4-1,CASSHDQGNTGYTF,TGCGCCAGCAGCCATGATCAGGGGAATACTGGCTACACCTTC
few,TRBJ1-5,-,TRBV7-2,CASSLAGLSNQPQHF,TGTGCCAGCAGCTTAGCCGGACTTAGCAATCAGCCCCAGCATTTT
-,TRBJ2-1,TRBD1,TRBV28,CASTRTGAYNEQFF,TGTGCCAGCACCCGGACAGGAGCTTACAATGAGCAGTTCTTC
-,TRBJ1-1,TRBD1,TRBV11-2,CASSPQGAGSTEAFF,TGTGCCAGCAGCCCACAGGGGGCCGGGAGCACTGAAGCTTTCTTT
-,TRBJ2-2,-,TRBV5-8,CAKPMGWGTLNTGELFF,TGTGCCAAACCAATGGGTTGGGGGACACTGAACACCGGGGAGCTGTTTTTT
-,TRBJ2-6,TRBD1,TRBV19,CASSGRDRGSRGSGANVLTF,TGTGCCAGTAGTGGCCGGGACAGGGGCTCCAGGGGCTCTGGGGCCAACGTCCTGACTTTC
-,TRBJ1-6,-,TRBV7-6,CASSLPTASPLHF,TGTGCCAGCAGCTTACCGACAGCTTCACCCCTCCACTTT
-,TRBJ1-1,-,TRBV13,CASLTRRGAANTEAFF,TGTGCCAGCTTAACGCGGCGGGGGGCGGCGAACACTGAAGCTTTCTTT
-,TRBJ2-7,TRBD1,TRBV18,CASSPQGATYEQYF,TGTGCCAGCTCACCCCAGGGGGCCACCTACGAGCAGTACTTC
-,TRBJ1-2,-,TRBV28,CASSFGGATYGYPF,TGTGCCAGCAGTTTTGGAGGGGCCACCTATGGCTACCCCTTC
-,TRBJ1-5,-,TRBV18,CASSPGKGVTNQPQHF,TGTGCCAGCTCACCCGGAAAGGGGGTGACTAATCAGCCCCAGCATTTT
-,TRBJ2-7,TRBD1,TRBV10-3,CAISEGSWDRGTYEQYF,TGTGCCATCAGTGAGGGTTCGTGGGACAGGGGCACCTACGAGCAGTACTTC
few,TRBJ2-3,TRBD2,TRBV5-1,CASSFQAGVSTDTQYF,TGCGCCAGCAGCTTCCAAGCGGGGGTTAGCACAGATACGCAGTATTTT
-,TRBJ2-3,TRBD1,TRBV5-8,CASSLDQGVGTDTQYF,TGTGCCAGCAGCTTGGATCAGGGGGTTGGCACAGATACGCAGTATTTT
-,TRBJ2-3,TRBD1,TRBV18,CASSGGRDRGTDTQYF,TGTGCCAGCTCGGGCGGCCGGGACAGGGGCACAGATACGCAGTATTTT
-,TRBJ2-5,-,TRBV28,CASSSGGTVQETQYF,TGTGCCAGCAGTTCGGGGGGGACAGTCCAAGAGACCCAGTACTTC
-,TRBJ1-5,-,TRBV27,CASSPIGGMSNQPQHF,TGTGCCAGCAGCCCCATCGGGGGAATGAGCAATCAGCCCCAGCATTTT